The 9 T cell receptor beta chains listed next were all sequenced from one sample in a study of glioma-infiltrating T cells. The iRepertoire nested amplicon-rescue multiplex PCR amplified TCR alpha and beta CDR3s from RNA. TCRdb redid the calling of the multiplex PCR reads with MiXCR, one entry per CDR3 protein. The sample holds about 140,000 distinct CDR3 sequences, 39% seen once. The sample was glioma tissue, nonneoplastic brain tissue, or PBMCs (not recorded which). These receptors were collected from a human donor with low-grade glioma or glioblastoma, undergoing nonglioma brain surgery, or in good health (not recorded which).

The chain is built from TRBV6-1 and TRBJ1-1, with D maybe TRBD1 (6 bases). There are 13 residues in the CDR3. Germline CDR1 is MNHNS and CDR2 is SASEGT. V lost 6 bases, J lost 1 base, and 9 bases lay in between. This CDR3 reads CASRGGKNTEAFF. The CDR3 region has the DNA TGTGCCAGCAGAGGGGGGAAGAACACTGAAGCTTTCTTT.

As to this clonotype: Lacking the conserved final phenylalanine or tryptophan, this CDR3 likely reflects a read error. The DNA is omitted, as the CDR3 cannot be located on it reliably, and the CDR3 follows TCRdb's listing. This chain joins TRBV7-3 and TRBJ2-1; TRBD2 was called by the table and not checked on the DNA. The germline V gene encodes CDR1 SGHTA and CDR2 FQGTGA. Including both end residues, the CDR3 is 13 amino acids long. The CDR3: CASSGTSGSMEFL.

The sample holds a few counts of this clonotype. The chain has TRBV7-2 and TRBJ2-3; no reliable D call. The CDR3 consists of 12 residues. Deletions cut 5 bases from V and 5 bases from J, with 8 bases between. The germline CDR1 and CDR2 sequences are SGHTA and FQGNSA. The CDR3 coding sequence is TGTGCCAGCAGCATTATCAGAGATACGCAGTATTTT. It yields the protein CASSIIRDTQYF. The variable domain in full, completed from reference TRBV7-2 and TRBJ2-3, reads GAGVSQSPSNKVTEKGKDVELRCDPISGHTALYWYRQSLGQGLEFLIYFQGNSAPDKSGLPSDRFSAERTGGSVSTLTIQRTQQEDSAVYLCASSIIRDTQYFGPGTRLTVL.

With respect to this clonotype: Mismatch with germline at one junction end may stem from a read error. The rearrangement links TRBV7-9 to TRBJ1-1; possibly TRBD1 for D (6 bases). Germline assignment: CDR1 SEHNR and CDR2 FQNEAQ (reference sequence). The CDR3 is 13 amino acids. The DNA of the CDR3 is TGTGCCAGCAGCAGGGGGGGGAACACTGAAGATTTCTTT. Encoded protein: CASSRGGNTEDFF. Full variable domain (missing parts from reference TRBV7-9 and TRBJ1-1): DTGVSQNPRHKITKRGQNVTFRCDPISEHNRLYWYRQTLGQGPEFLTYFQNEAQLEKSRLLSDRFSAERPKGSFSTLEIQRTEQGDSAMYLCASSRGGNTEDFFGQGTRLTVV.

The sample holds a few counts of this clonotype. The chain is built from TRBV7-9 and TRBJ1-2; D remains ambiguous. This CDR3 comprises 14 residues. With 5 bases removed from V and 8 bases from J, the gap between germline ends came to 18 bases. Germline-derived CDR1 and CDR2 are SEHNR and FQNEAQ (reference sequence). The CDR3 DNA reads as TGTGCCAGCAGCCCAGACCCGAGAGAGGGAGGCTACACCTTC. Protein sequence: CASSPDPREGGYTF.

In regard to this clonotype: One end of the junction varies from germline; a read error may be responsible. V is TRBV6-2 or TRBV6-3 and J is TRBJ2-2; D is undetermined. This CDR3 comprises 17 residues. Germline CDR1 is MNHEY and CDR2 is SVGEGT. The CDR3 sequence is CASSYSLDGANTGQLFF. The DNA for the CDR3 is TGTGCCAGCAGTTACTCCCTAGACGGCGCGAACACCGGGCAGCTGTTTTTT.

This clonotype was seen more than once but under ten times. The chain links TRBV2 to TRBJ2-7, with 9 bases fitting TRBD1. This CDR3 region has 13 residues. Germline-derived CDR1 and CDR2 are SNHLY and FYNNEI. J lost 1 base, V lost 8 bases, and 3 bases had no gene match. CDR3 sequence (DNA): TGTGCCAGCGGGGGGACAGGGTCCTACGAGCAGTACTTC. This codes for CASGGTGSYEQYF.

In this sample, this clonotype turned up a few times. The CDR3 here is CSAKRGATEAFF. The CDR3 bases are TGCAGTGCTAAGAGGGGTGCCACTGAAGCTTTCTTT. The chain joins TRBV20-1 to TRBJ1-1, with D perhaps TRBD1 (5 bases). V lost 4 bases, J lost 4 bases, and 10 bases lay in between. This CDR3 has 12 residues. Germline values: CDR1 DFQATT, CDR2 SNEGSKA (reference sequence).

Notes on this clonotype: A much larger clone lies one base from this, so it may be a read error. The gene calls are TRBV6-6 and TRBJ2-1; 13 bases are shared with TRBD2. CDR3 length: 16 residues. The germline gives CDR1 MNHNY, CDR2 SVGAGI (reference sequence). For the CDR3, the DNA is TGTGCCAGCAGTGAGGGACTAGCGGGATACTACAATAAGCAGTTCTTC. Amino acid sequence: CASSEGLAGYYNKQFF.